The clone carrying this T cell receptor beta chain turned up a few times. Its matching antigen is unknown. The data are from a study of human T cells and chemical hapten exposure. Across the whole study: Across samples, TCR yields varied, mostly owing to small differences in pooled library volumes.

Time point defined: healthy volunteer bleed at 2 weeks. Unfractionated whole blood was the source of the extracted total RNA. The CDR3 is 18 residues long. V lost 5 bases to trimming and J lost 2 bases, with 27 bases between them. Germline V gene sequence: CDR1 SQVTM, CDR2 ANQGSEA. TCRdb processed the RACE reads anew with MiXCR; each CDR3 protein has one entry. This table has about 130,000 distinct CDR3 sequences, approximately 10% appearing once. General study findings and limits: The study found that DPC sensitization did not change TCRs above 1 in 1000 frequency.

The sample comprised whole blood. V and J are TRBV29-1 and TRBJ2-5; D could derive from TRBD1 or TRBD2 (6 bases each). The receptor's source is a male donor in good health. Some clones in this sample may be carry-over from other donors' samples. CDR3 in amino acids: CSVNPTGGPGSQQETQYF. The CDR3 bases are TGCAGCGTTAATCCGACCGGGGGCCCCGGCAGCCAACAAGAGACCCAGTACTTC.